One and the same sample provided the 20 T cell receptor beta chains below, sequenced in a study of T cells in Graves' hyperthyroidism and ophthalmopathy. Using RNA transcripts as the source, TCR beta CDR3 regions were amplified. The primer set for the first-round RT-PCR of the TCR CDR3 was HTBI. Using its own MiXCR run on the multiplex PCR reads, TCRdb lists one record per CDR3 protein. The data contain hundreds of thousands of distinct CDR3 sequences, around a fifth of them seen just once; the ten biggest clones take up about 53%. The sequencing input was blood. Every receptor here comes from a woman aged 70-85 years with Graves' ophthalmopathy.

Only a few counts were recorded for this clonotype. V gene TRBV4-3 combines with J gene TRBJ1-1; maybe TRBD1 (5 bases). The CDR3 length is 14 residues. The V and J ends lost 3 bases and 6 bases respectively, with 14 bases between them. Germline V gives CDR1 LGHNA, CDR2 YSLEER. CDR3 residues: CASSQTVRGPEAFF. The CDR3 DNA reads as TGCGCCAGCAGCCAGACAGTACGTGGGCCTGAAGCTTTCTTT.

In its sample, this clonotype was seen a few times. The chain joins TRBV24-1 to TRBJ2-7, with D unresolved. The germline V gene has CDR1 KGHDR and CDR2 SFDVKD. The CDR3 sequence is 11 residues long. V was trimmed by 2 bases and J by 3 bases, leaving 1 base between them. This CDR3 reads CATSDYYEQYF. As DNA, the CDR3 is TGTGCCACCAGTGATTACTACGAGCAGTACTTC.

This clonotype was recorded many times. The chain employs TRBV2 and TRBJ1-2; perhaps TRBD1 as D (5 bases). V lost 8 bases, J lost 6 bases, and 16 bases lay in between. The CDR3 consists of 13 residues. In germline, CDR1 is SNHLY, CDR2 FYNNEI. DNA of the CDR3: TGTGCCAGCCGGGGCGGGGGACTCGATGGCTACACCTTC. Amino acid sequence: CASRGGGLDGYTF.

At least ten counts were recorded for this clonotype. This rearrangement joins TRBV20-1 to TRBJ2-5, with D possibly TRBD2 on 5 matching bases. CDR1 is DFQATT and CDR2 is SNEGSKA in the germline V gene (reference sequence). This CDR3 comprises 13 residues. The ends were cut back, 1 base at V and 5 bases at J, with 11 bases in the middle. In nucleotides, the CDR3 is TGCAGTGCTAGAGGTCTAGCAATGGAGACCCAGTACTTC. Its translation: CSARGLAMETQYF.

The sample holds many counts of this clonotype. V usage is TRBV28 and J usage is TRBJ1-2, with 7 nucleotides matching TRBD1. This CDR3 is built from 16 residues. The ends lost 5 bases at V and 5 bases at J; junction bases unmatched: 14. The germline V gene encodes CDR1 MDHEN and CDR2 SYDVKM. This CDR3 is CASSIPRQGLSYGYTF. CDR3 sequence (DNA): TGTGCCAGCAGTATTCCTCGACAGGGCCTCTCTTATGGCTACACCTTC.

There are a few counts of this clonotype. In DNA form, the CDR3 reads TGTGCCAGCAATTCCATGAGGACAGCGAACACCGGGGAGCTGTTTTTT. Amino acid sequence: CASNSMRTANTGELFF. This sequence joins TRBV13 and TRBJ2-2, with a possible D match to TRBD1 (6 bases). Looked up from germline, CDR1 is PRHDT and CDR2 is FYEKMQ (reference sequence). The CDR3 length is 16 residues. Trimming took off 7 bases at V and 0 bases at J, with 15 bases between the two ends. Variable domain in full (rest from reference TRBV13 and TRBJ2-2): AAGVIQSPRHLIKEKRETATLKCYPIPRHDTVYWYQQGPGQDPQFLISFYEKMQSDKGSIPDRFSAQQFSDYHSELNMSSLELGDSALYFCASNSMRTANTGELFFGEGSRLTVL.

This chain joins TRBV11-2 and TRBJ2-7, with unresolved D. Trimming took 4 bases from V and 0 from J, leaving 13 bases between them. CDR1 and CDR2 from the germline V gene are SGHAT and FQNNGV. The CDR3 is 15 residues long. The CDR3 spells CASSYEYMSSYEQYF. The DNA for the CDR3 is TGTGCCAGCAGCTACGAATATATGAGCTCCTACGAGCAGTACTTC.

The chain joins TRBV3-1 to TRBJ1-1, with no clear D. The CDR3 totals 12 residues. CDR1 is LGHDT and CDR2 is YNNKEL in the germline V gene (reference sequence). V lost 0 bases to trimming and J lost 5 bases, with 4 bases between them. The CDR3 bases are TGTGCCAGCAGCCAAGAGTGGACTGAAGCTTTCTTT. Protein: CASSQEWTEAFF.

This clonotype was observed at least ten times. The V gene is TRBV11-2, the J gene TRBJ1-1; TRBD1 matches at 10 bases. Germline V gives CDR1 SGHAT, CDR2 FQNNGV. The junction had 8 bases not matched to a gene; V was cut back by 1 base and J by 6 bases. The CDR3 has 16 amino acids. CDR3 sequence: CASSLGQGAGGAEAFF. CDR3 nucleotide sequence: TGTGCCAGCAGCTTAGGACAGGGGGCGGGCGGGGCTGAAGCTTTCTTT.

This clonotype was observed a handful of times. The chain recombines TRBV6-2 or TRBV6-3 with TRBJ1-3, with D unclear. V gave up 6 bases and J gave up 8 bases, with 11 bases separating them. CDR3 size: 12 residues. Germline loops: CDR1 MNHEY, CDR2 SVGEGT. The CDR3 sequence: CASRAFGHTIYF. The CDR3 nucleotides read TGTGCCAGCAGAGCCTTCGGACACACCATATATTTT.

This sequence joins TRBV30 and TRBJ1-1; D not resolved. The germline gives CDR1 GTSNPN, CDR2 SVGIG (reference sequence). The length of the CDR3 is 15 residues. The germline V and J ends were trimmed by 2 bases and 3 bases, with 16 bases remaining between them. CDR3 nucleotide sequence: TGTGCCTGGAGTCACAGAAACTTGGTCGACACTGAAGCTTTCTTT. It is translated as CAWSHRNLVDTEAFF. Supplemented by reference TRBV30 and TRBJ1-1, the full variable domain reads SQTIHQWPATLVQPVGSPLSLECTVEGTSNPNLYWYRQAAGRGLQLLFYSVGIGQISSEVPQNLSASRPQDRQFILSSKKLLLSDSGFYLCAWSHRNLVDTEAFFGQGTRLTVV.

This clonotype was detected only once. This rearrangement joins TRBV2 to TRBJ2-7, with a weak D call TRBD2 (6 bases). The germline CDR1 and CDR2 sequences are SNHLY and FYNNEI. V was clipped by 2 bases and J by 7 bases, with 12 bases between them. The CDR3 has 13 amino acids. Written as DNA, the CDR3 is TGTGCCAGCAGTGAACCGGGAGTTGGGGAGCAGTACTTC. Translating gives CASSEPGVGEQYF.

This chain uses TRBV12-3 or TRBV12-4 with TRBJ1-5; D ambiguous. CDR3 size: 13 residues. V was cut by 9 bases and J by 3 bases, with 12 bases left in between. CDR3 nucleotides: TGTGCCAGTAAAGGGAGGGCCAATCAGCCCCAGCATTTT. Residues: CASKGRANQPQHF.

In its sample, this clonotype was seen many times. The CDR3 region has the DNA TGTGCCAGCAGCTTATCCGGCGGGATCTCCTACAATGAGCAGTTCTTC. This sequence encodes CASSLSGGISYNEQFF. The rearrangement uses TRBV7-2 and TRBJ2-1; weak D call: TRBD2 (6 bases). The CDR3 sequence is 16 residues long. CDR1 is SGHTA, CDR2 FQGNSA, per germline. Trimming took off 2 bases at V and 0 bases at J, with 11 bases between the two ends.

This clonotype was seen at least ten times. The V gene is TRBV3-1, the J gene TRBJ2-1; 9 nucleotides line up with TRBD1. The germline gives CDR1 LGHDT, CDR2 YNNKEL (reference sequence). This CDR3 is 11 amino acids long. Trimming cost V 11 bases and J 8 bases; bases outside gene matches: 4. In nucleotides, the CDR3 is TGTGCCGCCGGGACAGGGTATGAGCAGTTCTTC. Amino acid sequence: CAAGTGYEQFF.

This clonotype was detected a few times. This chain links TRBV4-2 with TRBJ2-2; TRBD2 aligns across 9 bases. J was trimmed by 7 bases and V by 0 bases; bases with no gene match: 9. The length of the CDR3 is 17 residues. CDR1 is LGHNA, CDR2 YNFKEQ, per germline. CDR3 bases: TGTGCCAGCAGCCAAGAGACAGCGGGGGGACTGGTCGGGGAGCTGTTTTTT. This encodes CASSQETAGGLVGELFF.

The gene calls are TRBV3-1 and TRBJ1-5; D gene unclear. The ends were cut back, 1 base at V and 3 bases at J, with 10 bases in the middle. CDR1 is LGHDT and CDR2 is YNNKEL in the germline V gene (reference sequence). This CDR3 has 15 amino acids. The CDR3, as DNA: TGTGCCAGCAGCCAAGGCCCCAGCGTCAATCAGCCCCAGCATTTT. It specifies CASSQGPSVNQPQHF.

The rearrangement joins TRBV7-9 to TRBJ2-1, with a weak D call TRBD2 (6 bases). This CDR3 region has 15 residues. Germline CDR1 and CDR2: SEHNR and FQNEAQ (reference sequence). V was pared by 3 bases and J by 4 bases, with 13 bases between. In DNA form, the CDR3 reads TGTGCCAGCAGCTTCGAACCTAGCGTATACAATGAGCAGTTCTTC. Translation gives CASSFEPSVYNEQFF. Based on the CDR3 plus reference TRBV7-9 and TRBJ2-1, the full variable domain is DTGVSQNPRHKITKRGQNVTFRCDPISEHNRLYWYRQTLGQGPEFLTYFQNEAQLEKSRLLSDRFSAERPKGSFSTLEIQRTEQGDSAMYLCASSFEPSVYNEQFFGPGTRLTVL.

The chain employs TRBV7-2 and TRBJ1-5, with D uncertain. V lost 4 bases, J lost 3 bases, and 22 bases lay in between. The CDR3 is 18 amino acids. Germline values: CDR1 SGHTA, CDR2 FQGNSA. The CDR3 DNA follows: TGTGCCAGCAGCTCCCTACCCAGGCGCAGAAATTCCAATCAGCCCCAGCATTTT. It encodes CASSSLPRRRNSNQPQHF.

This clonotype was seen many times. J is TRBJ2-5 and V is TRBV28; TRBD2 matches at 9 bases. Trimming at V came to 4 bases and at J to 2 bases, leaving 8 bases not matched to a gene. Germline V gene sequence: CDR1 MDHEN, CDR2 SYDVKM. The CDR3 totals 16 residues. CDR3 DNA: TGTGCCAGCAGTTGGGCGACTAGCGGATCGCAAGAGACCCAGTACTTC. It is translated as CASSWATSGSQETQYF.